A single sample gave rise to the 7 T cell receptor beta chains below, sequenced in a study of blood T cell repertoires in COVID-19. The protocol was immunoSEQ multiplex PCR, while the TCRdb copy is restricted to in-frame clones and leaves out a portion. The table records 200,000 to 300,000 clones, about 86% of them present only once. The specimen was PBMCs or T cells enriched from blood (not recorded which). All receptors derive from a woman between 40 and 50 years old with acute COVID-19.

This rearrangement joins TRBV7-9 to TRBJ1-2; D uncertain. The CDR3 spans 11 residues. Germline V gene sequence: CDR1 SEHNR, CDR2 FQNEAQ (reference sequence). The germline V and J ends were trimmed by 2 bases and 8 bases, with 6 bases remaining between them. CDR3 coding DNA: TGTGCCAGCAGCTTATCGGGGGGCTACACCTTC. This translates into CASSLSGGYTF.

This clone has just one count. V gene TRBV27 combines with J gene TRBJ1-3; the D gene is possibly TRBD1 (5 bases). The V gene's germline CDR1 is MNHEY and CDR2 SMNVEV (reference sequence). This CDR3 is 16 amino acids long. Deletions cut 5 bases from V and 2 bases from J, with 16 bases between. This CDR3 reads CASSPGFTSPGNTIYF. In nucleotides, the CDR3 is TGTGCCAGCAGTCCAGGGTTTACCTCACCTGGAAACACCATATATTTT.

This chain joins TRBV25-1 and TRBJ2-4, with 9 positions matching TRBD1. With V trimmed by 2 bases and J by 2 bases, 7 bases remained unmatched. Germline V lookup: CDR1 MGHDK, CDR2 SYGVNS. This CDR3 spans 17 amino acids. The CDR3 DNA reads as TGTGCCAGCAGTGAAGATACGGGACAGGGAACCAAAAACATTCAGTACTTC. This gives the protein CASSEDTGQGTKNIQYF.

V gene TRBV4-1 combines with J gene TRBJ2-3, with D uncertain. The germline gives CDR1 MGHRA, CDR2 YSYEKL. CDR3 size: 18 residues. V gave up 1 base and J gave up 2 bases, with 19 bases separating them. For the CDR3, the DNA is TGCGCCAGCAGCCAAGGTGATTCGGTGCACTTGTTCACAGATACGCAGTATTTT. It translates to CASSQGDSVHLFTDTQYF.

The chain combines TRBV25-1 with TRBJ2-3, with TRBD1 identical over 9 bases. Germline loops: CDR1 MGHDK, CDR2 SYGVNS. The CDR3 consists of 15 residues. The ends lost 1 base at V and 6 bases at J; junction bases unmatched: 5. CDR3 region: CASSESRTGDDTQYF. CDR3 coding DNA: TGTGCCAGCAGTGAATCCCGGACAGGGGACGATACGCAGTATTTT.

This clone was found a few times. The chain recombines TRBV18 with TRBJ1-1, with 7 nucleotides matching TRBD1. The CDR3 has 11 amino acids. Germline CDR1 reads KGHSH; CDR2 reads LQKENI. V lost 5 bases to trimming and J lost 7 bases; unmatched junction nucleotides: 1. CDR3 residues: CASSRQGEAFF. Here the CDR3 DNA reads TGTGCCAGCTCAAGACAGGGTGAAGCTTTCTTT.

The genes are TRBV9 and TRBJ2-1, with D tentatively TRBD2 (6 bases). V was pared by 0 bases and J by 7 bases, with 14 bases between. CDR3 length equals 15 residues. Germline CDR1 and CDR2: SGDLS and YYNGEE. The CDR3 reads CASSVAGDSTNEQFF. In DNA form, the CDR3 reads TGTGCCAGCAGCGTAGCGGGAGATAGTACGAATGAGCAGTTCTTC.